This entry lists 21 T cell receptor beta chains sequenced from one sample in a study of T cell repertoires and HLA-DP antigens. For these TCRs, the target antigens are not known. Assay used: immunoSEQ multiplex PCR; TCRdb lists only in-frame clones, some missing. The sample contains approximately 73,000 clones, around 80% of which appear only once. The specimen sequenced was CD4+ T cells from PBMCs. The receptors stem from a man aged 60 to 69 in good health and CMV-seronegative.

V usage is TRBV6-5 and J usage is TRBJ1-4; 10 positions match TRBD1. From germline, CDR1 is MNHEY and CDR2 SVGAGI. The trim removed 5 bases at V and 7 bases at J, leaving 4 bases unmatched. CDR3 size: 14 residues. The CDR3 DNA sequence: TGTGCCAGCAGTGCGGACAGGGGGAGTGAAAAACTGTTTTTT. Its translation is CASSADRGSEKLFF.

The chain joins TRBV5-1 to TRBJ2-1; no reliable D call. V gave up 0 bases and J gave up 7 bases, with 5 bases separating them. Germline loops: CDR1 SGHRS, CDR2 YFSETQ. CDR3 length: 12 amino acids. The DNA of the CDR3 is TGCGCCAGCAGCTTGGGGCGGAATGAGCAGTTCTTC. As protein: CASSLGRNEQFF.

The chain joins TRBV7-2 to TRBJ2-5; 10 bases are a match to TRBD2. Germline V gives CDR1 SGHTA, CDR2 FQGNSA. V gave up 2 bases and J gave up 6 bases; unmatched junction bases: 6. The CDR3 has 15 amino acids. Here the CDR3 DNA reads TGTGCCAGCAGCTTATCAGCGGGAGGGCCGAAGACCCAGTACTTC. This gives the protein CASSLSAGGPKTQYF.

The CDR3 nucleotides are TGTGCCAGCAGCCAACAGGGACAGCCGAACACTGAAGCTTTCTTT. Its translation: CASSQQGQPNTEAFF. The chain is built from TRBV14 and TRBJ1-1; 7 bases map to TRBD1. Trimming took 2 bases from V and 1 from J; bases not matched to a gene: 4. The length of the CDR3 is 15 residues. Germline lookup yields CDR1 SGHDN and CDR2 FVKESK.

J is TRBJ1-4 and V is TRBV7-2; 7 bases match TRBD1. V was clipped by 4 bases and J by 0 bases; unmatched bases: 2. The germline gives CDR1 SGHTA, CDR2 FQGNSA. CDR3 size: 15 residues. Here the CDR3 DNA reads TGTGCCAGCAGCTGGGACAGTGCAACTAATGAAAAACTGTTTTTT. It codes for CASSWDSATNEKLFF.

The chain is built from TRBV7-2 and TRBJ2-5; D is unresolved. CDR1 and CDR2 (germline): SGHTA, FQGNSA. The CDR3 is 13 residues long. Trimming shortened V by 2 bases and J by 5 bases, and 9 bases separated the two germline ends. The CDR3 DNA is TGTGCCAGCAGCTTACCCCACGAGGAGACCCAGTACTTC. Translated: CASSLPHEETQYF. The full variable domain, in which reference TRBV7-2 and TRBJ2-5 provide the parts outside the CDR3, is GAGVSQSPSNKVTEKGKDVELRCDPISGHTALYWYRQSLGQGLEFLIYFQGNSAPDKSGLPSDRFSAERTGGSVSTLTIQRTQQEDSAVYLCASSLPHEETQYFGPGTRLLVL.

V is TRBV4-1 and J is TRBJ2-1; D is possibly TRBD2 (6 bases). Germline CDR1 MGHRA, CDR2 YSYEKL. The CDR3 runs 18 residues. Between the trimmed V and J ends, which lost 1 base and 5 bases, there was a span of 21 bases. In nucleotides, the CDR3 is TGCGCCAGCAGCCAAGCCCTCGTAGGACGGGGGTCCCACAATGAGCAGTTCTTC. It is translated as CASSQALVGRGSHNEQFF.

The chain is built from TRBV7-2 and TRBJ2-7; D is perhaps TRBD1 or TRBD2 (5 bases each). The CDR3 sequence is 15 residues long. From germline, CDR1 is SGHTA and CDR2 FQGNSA. V lost 2 bases and J lost 0, with 11 bases in between. The CDR3 loop reads CASSLNGANSYEQYF. In DNA, the CDR3 is TGTGCCAGCAGCTTAAACGGGGCAAACTCCTACGAGCAGTACTTC. Full variable domain (rest looked up from reference TRBV7-2 and TRBJ2-7): GAGVSQSPSNKVTEKGKDVELRCDPISGHTALYWYRQSLGQGLEFLIYFQGNSAPDKSGLPSDRFSAERTGGSVSTLTIQRTQQEDSAVYLCASSLNGANSYEQYFGPGTRLTVT.

The genes are TRBV11-2 and TRBJ2-5; either TRBD1 or TRBD2 may supply D (5 bases each). Trimming cost V 2 bases and J 5 bases, with 12 bases left between them. Germline V gene sequence: CDR1 SGHAT, CDR2 FQNNGV. The CDR3 runs to 14 residues. CDR3: CASSLRGWWETQYF. CDR3 coding DNA: TGTGCCAGCAGCTTACGGGGCTGGTGGGAGACCCAGTACTTC.

This sequence joins TRBV9 and TRBJ2-3, with D unresolved. Germline V CDR1 and CDR2: SGDLS, YYNGEE. Trimming removed 7 bases from V and 4 bases from J, with 7 bases in between. The CDR3 consists of 11 residues. CDR3: CASSWADTQYF. In nucleotides, the CDR3 is TGTGCCAGCTCGTGGGCAGATACGCAGTATTTT.

The V call is TRBV19, the J call TRBJ1-2, with 8 bases fitting TRBD1. This CDR3 has 15 amino acids. From germline, CDR1 is LNHDA and CDR2 SQIVND (reference sequence). V dropped 1 base and J dropped 7; count of bases not matched to a gene: 8. The CDR3 region has the DNA TGTGCCAGTAGTATAGTCCGGACAGGGCGAACTGGCTACACCTTC. This translates into CASSIVRTGRTGYTF. The whole variable domain, remainder taken from reference TRBV19 and TRBJ1-2, is DGGITQSPKYLFRKEGQNVTLSCEQNLNHDAMYWYRQDPGQGLRLIYYSQIVNDFQKGDIAEGYSVSREKKESFPLTVTSAQKNPTAFYLCASSIVRTGRTGYTFGSGTRLTVV.

The chain recombines TRBV6-6 with TRBJ2-2; 14 bases agree with TRBD2. CDR3 length equals 16 residues. V was clipped by 6 bases and J by 3 bases; unmatched bases: 3. The germline gives CDR1 MNHNY, CDR2 SVGAGI (reference sequence). The DNA of the CDR3 is TGTGCCAGCAGCCGACTAGCGGGAGGGGACACCGGGGAGCTGTTTTTT. It translates to CASSRLAGGDTGELFF.

V is TRBV28 and J is TRBJ2-1; 11 bases are shared with TRBD1. The CDR3 has 17 residues. Germline V gene sequence: CDR1 MDHEN, CDR2 SYDVKM. V shed 1 base, J shed 7 bases, and the junction held 9 bases outside the gene matches. CDR3 loop: CASSLSRDRGLRNEQFF. In DNA, the CDR3 is TGTGCCAGCAGTTTATCCCGGGACAGGGGGTTGAGGAATGAGCAGTTCTTC.

The chain uses TRBV5-1 and TRBJ2-1; D gene unclear. The CDR3 length is 12 residues. Germline V gives CDR1 SGHRS, CDR2 YFSETQ. V lost 7 bases and J lost 4, with 9 bases in between. CDR3 residues: CASARIYNEQFF. CDR3 in DNA: TGCGCCAGCGCCAGGATATACAATGAGCAGTTCTTC.

This chain uses TRBV2 with TRBJ1-1; D unclear. CDR3 length: 15 residues. Germline CDR1 reads SNHLY; CDR2 reads FYNNEI. Trimming left V 6 bases short and J 1 base short, with 15 bases between. The CDR3 is CASRWDEGANTEAFF. In nucleotides, the CDR3 is TGTGCCAGCAGGTGGGATGAGGGTGCGAACACTGAAGCTTTCTTT.

This chain uses TRBV6-1 with TRBJ1-2, with D possibly TRBD1 on 5 matching bases. The CDR3 is 17 amino acids. Germline CDR1 and CDR2: MNHNS and SASEGT. V was clipped by 2 bases and J by 1 base, with 17 bases between them. CDR3 bases: TGTGCCAGCAGTGAAAGACAGCCAACCCATGGTAACTATGGCTACACCTTC. It is translated as CASSERQPTHGNYGYTF.

The genes are TRBV6-6 and TRBJ2-5, with D perhaps matching TRBD2 (5 bases). This CDR3 is built from 13 residues. Trimming shortened V by 6 bases and J by 7 bases, and 15 bases separated the two germline ends. CDR1 is MNHNY, CDR2 SVGAGI, per germline (reference sequence). The CDR3 sequence: CASRDSGSGTQYF. The CDR3 bases are TGTGCCAGCAGGGACTCGGGGTCCGGGACCCAGTACTTC.

The chain links TRBV7-8 to TRBJ2-5, with 10 bases aligning to TRBD1. J gave up 2 bases and V 5 bases, and 14 bases lay outside the gene matches. There are 18 residues in the CDR3. Looked up from germline, CDR1 is SGHVS and CDR2 is FQNEAQ. The DNA of the CDR3 is TGTGCCAGCAGCCCTAGACAGGGGGCCAGACTCTTACAAGAGACCCAGTACTTC. Translated: CASSPRQGARLLQETQYF.

The chain joins TRBV15 to TRBJ1-5; 7 positions agree with TRBD1. Germline V gene lookup returns CDR1 LNHNV and CDR2 YYDKDF (reference sequence). This CDR3 is built from 14 residues. Trimming cost V 3 bases and J 6 bases; bases outside gene matches: 5. The CDR3 protein is CATSRGTGAQPQHF. The CDR3 nucleotides read TGTGCCACCAGCAGGGGTACAGGGGCTCAGCCCCAGCATTTT.

V is TRBV7-9 and J is TRBJ2-3; possible D gene TRBD2, 6 bases. The germline V gene has CDR1 SEHNR and CDR2 FQNEAQ (reference sequence). This CDR3 has 15 residues. V gave up 5 bases and J gave up 0 bases, with 12 bases separating them. In DNA form, the CDR3 reads TGTGCCAGCAGCCAAGAGGGAGGTAGCACAGATACGCAGTATTTT. Translated, it gives CASSQEGGSTDTQYF. The full variable domain, completed using reference TRBV7-9 and TRBJ2-3, is DTGVSQNPRHKITKRGQNVTFRCDPISEHNRLYWYRQTLGQGPEFLTYFQNEAQLEKSRLLSDRFSAERPKGSFSTLEIQRTEQGDSAMYLCASSQEGGSTDTQYFGPGTRLTVL.

The V gene is TRBV7-8, the J gene TRBJ2-7; TRBD2 matches at 9 bases. The CDR3 is 15 amino acids. From germline, CDR1 is SGHVS and CDR2 FQNEAQ. J gave up 2 bases and V 7 bases, and 9 bases lay outside the gene matches. This CDR3 is CASNALAGVAYEQYF. The CDR3 coding sequence is TGTGCCAGCAACGCCTTAGCGGGGGTAGCCTACGAGCAGTACTTC.